The source of this T cell receptor (beta chain) is a study of T cell changes during pregnancy in multiple sclerosis (dated by TCRdb to about 2019). Study-level background: The study examined how the T cell repertoire changed over the course of pregnancy in women with multiple sclerosis.

The germline V gene specifies SGHAT as CDR1 and FQNNGV as CDR2. The junction shows trimming of 5 bases on V and 10 bases on J, and the gene matches do not reach 14 bases of it. The CDR3 sequence holds 15 residues, the cysteine and phenylalanine included. CDR3 DNA is the only sequence kept; it has 45 bases, read in frame from the first base. The method was the immunoSEQ multiplex PCR assay. Not all clones reach the TCRdb copy of this immuneACCESS table, which keeps in-frame sequences only. Checked studies attribute under half of the gap to unresolved V genes and leave the rest unexplained. The sample includes tens of thousands of clones, with nearly 95% observed a single time. The ten largest clones take up approximately 0.15% of the sample. This clone has a single count. Its binding antigen is unknown. No much larger clonotype is one base removed from it; base qualities were not supplied.

The origin of this receptor is a female donor with multiple sclerosis, enrolled in a pregnancy study. The rearrangement joined TRBV11-2 to TRBJ2-1, and 7 junctional nucleotides match TRBD2. Source: CD4+ T cells from peripheral blood mononuclear cells, taken after pregnancy. The CDR3 in this case is CASSRAGVPGIEQFF. In nucleotides, the sequence is TGTGCCAGCAGCCGGGCGGGAGTCCCCGGTATAGAGCAGTTCTTC.